Listed below are T cell receptor beta chains from one sample, sequenced in a study of blood T cell repertoires in COVID-19. Method: immunoSEQ multiplex PCR; TCRdb's copy keeps in-frame clones and lacks some. This sample has around 97,000 clones, with 70% to 90% found just once. Sequenced material: peripheral blood. These receptors all stem from an older woman with acute or convalescent COVID-19. The CDR3 runs from the conserved cysteine through the conserved F or W. The order of the fields is CDR3 DNA, CDR3 protein, J gene, D gene, V gene, clone size. A D gene is named only where the DNA matches it firmly. Not all rows give a size; the values are once, few, many and, for expanded clones, a class.

CDR3nt: TGTGCCAGCAGTGATGGGGGGAGGGGCACTGAAGCTTTCTTT
CDR3aa: CASSDGGRGTEAFF
j_gene: TRBJ1-1
d_gene: -
v_gene: TRBV25-1
abundance: -

CDR3nt: TGTGCCAGCAGCTTATACGGGGGGTATGAGACCCAGTACTTC
CDR3aa: CASSLYGGYETQYF
j_gene: TRBJ2-5
d_gene: TRBD2
v_gene: TRBV5-5
abundance: -

CDR3nt: TGTGCCAGCAGCGCGGGGCAGACAGGGAATCAGCCCCAGCATTTT
CDR3aa: CASSAGQTGNQPQHF
j_gene: TRBJ1-5
d_gene: TRBD1
v_gene: TRBV27
abundance: -

CDR3nt: TGTGCCAGCTCACCACGGCTGGGACTAGCGGGAGAGAGGAGCCAAGAGACCCAGTACTTC
CDR3aa: CASSPRLGLAGERSQETQYF
j_gene: TRBJ2-5
d_gene: TRBD2
v_gene: TRBV18
abundance: once

CDR3nt: TGTGCCAGCAGTCGAGGGCCGGGAAACACCATATATTTT
CDR3aa: CASSRGPGNTIYF
j_gene: TRBJ1-3
d_gene: -
v_gene: TRBV6-5
abundance: -

CDR3nt: TGTGCCAGTAGTGTTACAGGGAATTTCGACGGAAACACCATATATTTT
CDR3aa: CASSVTGNFDGNTIYF
j_gene: TRBJ1-3
d_gene: -
v_gene: TRBV19
abundance: -

CDR3nt: TGTGCCACCAGCCAGGGTCTTGAGACCCAGTACTTC
CDR3aa: CATSQGLETQYF
j_gene: TRBJ2-5
d_gene: -
v_gene: TRBV24-1
abundance: -

CDR3nt: TGCGCCAGCAGTTTACAGGGGGCGAGGGATGGAAACACCATATATTTT
CDR3aa: CASSLQGARDGNTIYF
j_gene: TRBJ1-3
d_gene: TRBD1
v_gene: TRBV5-1
abundance: -

CDR3nt: TGTGCCAGCAGTTGGACAAGTAACTATGGCTACACCTTC
CDR3aa: CASSWTSNYGYTF
j_gene: TRBJ1-2
d_gene: -
v_gene: TRBV28
abundance: -

CDR3nt: TGTGCCAGCAGTTTCCGACTGGCCTACGAGCAGTACTTC
CDR3aa: CASSFRLAYEQYF
j_gene: TRBJ2-7
d_gene: -
v_gene: TRBV11-1
abundance: -

CDR3nt: TGCAGCGTGACCGAACAGGGTGTAGGTGGCTACACCTTC
CDR3aa: CSVTEQGVGGYTF
j_gene: TRBJ1-2
d_gene: -
v_gene: TRBV29-1
abundance: -

CDR3nt: TGTGCCAGCAGTCTGAGGGGGAACTACGGGGCGCTGGGGAACCTCGCTGAAGCTTTCTTT
CDR3aa: CASSLRGNYGALGNLAEAFF
j_gene: TRBJ1-1
d_gene: -
v_gene: TRBV6-6
abundance: -

CDR3nt: TGTGCCAGCAGCCCACTCTCGGTCCTCGGCTACACCTTC
CDR3aa: CASSPLSVLGYTF
j_gene: TRBJ1-2
d_gene: -
v_gene: TRBV7-2
abundance: -

CDR3nt: TGCAGCGCCGAACAGGGGGCAGGTGGCTACACCTTC
CDR3aa: CSAEQGAGGYTF
j_gene: TRBJ1-2
d_gene: TRBD1
v_gene: TRBV29-1
abundance: -

CDR3nt: TGTGCCAGCAGCCAAGGGTCTCCGAGAGGCTACACCTTC
CDR3aa: CASSQGSPRGYTF
j_gene: TRBJ1-2
d_gene: -
v_gene: TRBV14
abundance: -